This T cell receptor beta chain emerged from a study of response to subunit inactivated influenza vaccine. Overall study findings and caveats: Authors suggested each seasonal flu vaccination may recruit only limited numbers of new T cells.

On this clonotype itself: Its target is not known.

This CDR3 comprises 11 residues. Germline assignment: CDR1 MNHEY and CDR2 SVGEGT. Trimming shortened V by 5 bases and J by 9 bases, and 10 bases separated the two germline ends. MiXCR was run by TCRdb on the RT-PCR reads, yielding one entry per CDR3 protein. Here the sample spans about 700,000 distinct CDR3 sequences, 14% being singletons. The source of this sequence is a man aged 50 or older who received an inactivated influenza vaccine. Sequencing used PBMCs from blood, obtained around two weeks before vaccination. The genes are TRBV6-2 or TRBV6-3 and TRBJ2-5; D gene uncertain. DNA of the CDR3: TGTGCCAGCAGTACCGGGCCTCCCCAGTACTTC. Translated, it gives CASSTGPPQYF.